A selection of T cell receptor beta chains follows, all from one sample in a study of immune evolution from preneoplasia to lung adenocarcinoma. Data came from immunoSEQ multiplex PCR; TCRdb stores just in-frame clones and leaves some out. The sample includes around 5,000 clones, approximately 85% of them seen just once. The sequenced sample consisted of FFPE invasive lung adenocarcinoma tissue. The receptors were gathered from a person aged 50-59 years with lung adenocarcinoma. The CDR3 runs from the conserved cysteine through the conserved F or W. The D gene is left open where the match is weak. Clone size, where shown, is once, few, many, or a class for clones that have expanded.

V gene: TRBV25-1; D gene: TRBD2; J gene: TRBJ2-3; clone size: -; CDR3 protein: CASSSPAGGGTQYF; CDR3 DNA: TGTGCCAGCAGTTCCCCAGCGGGAGGAGGTACGCAGTATTTT
V gene: TRBV10-3; D gene: TRBD2; J gene: TRBJ2-5; clone size: -; CDR3 protein: CAISIGTSQETQYF; CDR3 DNA: TGTGCCATCAGTATCGGGACTAGCCAAGAGACCCAGTACTTC
V gene: TRBV5-6; D gene: -; J gene: TRBJ2-5; clone size: -; CDR3 protein: CASSLGGFETQYF; CDR3 DNA: TGTGCCAGCAGCTTGGGTGGGTTCGAGACCCAGTACTTC
V gene: TRBV29-1; D gene: -; J gene: TRBJ1-5; clone size: -; CDR3 protein: CSVAHSNQPQHF; CDR3 DNA: TGCAGCGTTGCACACAGCAATCAGCCCCAGCATTTT
V gene: TRBV6-5; D gene: TRBD1; J gene: TRBJ1-4; clone size: once; CDR3 protein: CASSNRGGNEKLFF; CDR3 DNA: TGTGCCAGCAGCAACAGGGGTGGTAATGAAAAACTGTTTTTT
V gene: TRBV30; D gene: TRBD2; J gene: TRBJ2-3; clone size: -; CDR3 protein: CAWSASGLAGRTNLPPPYTQYF; CDR3 DNA: TGTGCCTGGAGTGCCTCTGGACTAGCGGGAAGGACGAACCTTCCTCCTCCATATACGCAGTATTTT
V gene: TRBV6-5; D gene: -; J gene: TRBJ2-7; clone size: -; CDR3 protein: CASSTRFVQYF; CDR3 DNA: TGTGCCAGCAGCACCCGCTTCGTACAGTACTTC
V gene: TRBV29-1; D gene: -; J gene: TRBJ2-6; clone size: -; CDR3 protein: CSVRRVVSGANVLTF; CDR3 DNA: TGCAGCGTCCGCCGGGTTGTCTCTGGGGCCAACGTCCTGACTTTC
V gene: TRBV27; D gene: -; J gene: TRBJ2-3; clone size: -; CDR3 protein: CASSASRSPTDTQYF; CDR3 DNA: TGTGCCAGCAGTGCCTCGAGATCCCCCACAGATACGCAGTATTTT
V gene: TRBV9; D gene: TRBD2; J gene: TRBJ2-5; clone size: once; CDR3 protein: CTSSIGAGTQETQYF; CDR3 DNA: TGTACCAGCAGCATCGGAGCGGGGACCCAAGAGACCCAGTACTTC
V gene: TRBV5-1; D gene: -; J gene: TRBJ2-1; clone size: -; CDR3 protein: CASSYGNSYNEQFF; CDR3 DNA: TGCGCCAGCAGCTACGGGAACTCCTACAATGAGCAGTTCTTC
V gene: TRBV5-1; D gene: -; J gene: TRBJ2-1; clone size: -; CDR3 protein: CASSLTQGANEQFF; CDR3 DNA: TGCGCCAGCAGCTTGACCCAGGGCGCCAATGAGCAGTTCTTC
V gene: TRBV14; D gene: TRBD1; J gene: TRBJ2-7; clone size: -; CDR3 protein: CASSQRDRGRYEQYF; CDR3 DNA: TGTGCCAGCAGCCAGAGAGACAGGGGGAGGTACGAGCAGTACTTC
V gene: TRBV11-2; D gene: TRBD1; J gene: TRBJ2-5; clone size: -; CDR3 protein: CASSLARDRATEYF; CDR3 DNA: TGTGCCAGCAGCTTAGCCCGGGACAGGGCGACGGAGTACTTC
V gene: TRBV30; D gene: TRBD1; J gene: TRBJ1-1; clone size: once; CDR3 protein: CACNSGTGGTEAFF; CDR3 DNA: TGTGCCTGTAATTCCGGGACAGGGGGCACTGAAGCTTTCTTT
V gene: TRBV11-1; D gene: -; J gene: TRBJ1-2; clone size: -; CDR3 protein: CASSQPPPYYGYTF; CDR3 DNA: TGTGCCAGCAGCCAGCCTCCCCCTTATTATGGCTACACCTTC
V gene: TRBV28; D gene: -; J gene: TRBJ1-5; clone size: -; CDR3 protein: CASSLIRSVGNQPQHF; CDR3 DNA: TGTGCCAGCAGTTTGATTAGGAGTGTTGGTAATCAGCCCCAGCATTTT
V gene: TRBV4-2; D gene: TRBD2; J gene: TRBJ2-3; clone size: -; CDR3 protein: CASTGLAGSDTQYF; CDR3 DNA: TGTGCCAGCACAGGACTAGCGGGTTCAGATACGCAGTATTTT
V gene: TRBV19; D gene: -; J gene: TRBJ2-3; clone size: -; CDR3 protein: CASSIGKVLGTDTQYF; CDR3 DNA: TGTGCCAGTAGTATAGGGAAGGTTTTGGGCACAGATACGCAGTATTTT
V gene: TRBV29-1; D gene: TRBD1; J gene: TRBJ1-2; clone size: -; CDR3 protein: CSVDRTGGSDGYTF; CDR3 DNA: TGCAGCGTTGATAGGACAGGAGGGTCGGATGGCTACACCTTC
V gene: TRBV4-3; D gene: -; J gene: TRBJ1-2; clone size: -; CDR3 protein: CASSLDSGGGYTF; CDR3 DNA: TGCGCCAGCAGCCTGGATTCAGGAGGAGGCTACACCTTC